Listed below are T cell receptor beta chains from one sample, sequenced in a study of regulatory T cells in long-lasting Graves disease. Via MiXCR, TCRdb re-called the multiplex PCR reads, giving one row per CDR3 protein. The sample lists hundreds of thousands of distinct CDR3 sequences; approximately 15% were seen once. These data also formed part of another study, on T cells in Graves' hyperthyroidism and ophthalmopathy.

The input for sequencing was peripheral blood mononuclear cells (PBMCs), taken at new diagnosis, from a patient treated with antithyroid drugs. These receptors all stem from a woman younger than 45 with Graves disease. CDR3s include the opening cysteine and the closing phenylalanine or tryptophan. The D gene is left open where the match is weak. Rows may omit the clone size; those that give it use once, few, many or a size class.

j_call clone_size d_call v_call cdr3_aa cdr3_nt
TRBJ1-1 - TRBD1 TRBV7-9 CASRQKTGGNTEAFF TGTGCCAGCAGACAAAAAACAGGGGGAAACACTGAAGCTTTCTTT
TRBJ2-4 many - TRBV28 CASMGVQHIQYF TGTGCCAGCATGGGAGTTCAGCACATTCAGTACTTC
TRBJ1-3 few TRBD1 TRBV15 CATSSDRGAGNTIYF TGTGCCACCAGCTCCGACAGGGGGGCTGGAAACACCATATATTTT
TRBJ1-2 many TRBD1 TRBV28 CASSQRQGYGYTF TGTGCCAGCAGTCAACGACAGGGTTATGGCTACACCTTC
TRBJ2-1 - - TRBV20-1 CSAPGEYNEQFF TGCAGTGCCCCAGGGGAGTACAATGAGCAGTTCTTC
TRBJ2-1 - - TRBV6-2/TRBV6-3 CASSLFRGRKQFF TGTGCCAGCAGTCTTTTCCGGGGGAGAAAACAGTTCTTC
TRBJ2-1 - - TRBV9 CASSGRRSYNEQFF TGTGCCAGCAGCGGGAGGCGCTCCTACAATGAGCAGTTCTTC
TRBJ2-5 many - TRBV18 CASSGGWRQETQYF TGTGCCAGCTCCGGTGGGTGGCGCCAAGAGACCCAGTACTTC
TRBJ2-5 - - TRBV10-3 CAISALSGEGETQYF TGTGCCATCAGTGCTTTGTCGGGAGAGGGAGAGACCCAGTACTTC
TRBJ2-5 many - TRBV3-1 CASSTWQETQYF TGTGCCAGCAGTACATGGCAAGAGACCCAGTACTTC
TRBJ2-3 - TRBD2 TRBV7-2 CASSLGLARTDTQYF TGTGCCAGCAGCCTGGGACTAGCCCGCACAGATACGCAGTATTTT
TRBJ1-1 many - TRBV9 CASTLGPMNTEAFF TGTGCCAGCACTTTGGGTCCCATGAACACTGAAGCTTTCTTT
TRBJ1-6 - - TRBV28 CASREVQSPLHF TGTGCCAGCAGGGAGGTACAGTCACCCCTCCACTTT
TRBJ2-7 few - TRBV11-1 CASSPTYF TGTGCCAGCAGCCCCACGTACTTC
TRBJ1-2 - - TRBV4-1 CASSQVGKGGSLYGYTF TGCGCCAGCAGCCAAGTTGGTAAAGGGGGATCCCTCTATGGCTACACCTTC
TRBJ1-1 many - TRBV6-1 CASLLSGGTEAFF TGTGCCAGCCTCTTGTCGGGAGGTACTGAAGCTTTCTTT
TRBJ1-4 many - TRBV28 CASRWQRRPNEKLFF TGTGCCAGCCGATGGCAGAGGCGGCCTAATGAAAAACTGTTTTTT
TRBJ1-5 few TRBD1 TRBV6-1 CASRGQPYSNQPQHF TGTGCCAGCAGGGGACAGCCGTATAGCAATCAGCCCCAGCATTTT
TRBJ1-5 few - TRBV19 CASSITPQGSQPQHF TGTGCCAGTAGTATAACCCCCCAGGGATCTCAGCCCCAGCATTTT
TRBJ1-2 - TRBD1 TRBV7-3 CASSSGTGEGYTF TGTGCCAGCAGCTCCGGGACAGGGGAAGGCTACACCTTC
TRBJ2-1 many TRBD2 TRBV2 CASSVGLAGNEQFF TGTGCCAGCAGTGTTGGACTAGCGGGAAATGAGCAGTTCTTC
TRBJ2-7 - - TRBV7-2 CASSLAGPSSYEQYF TGTGCCAGCAGCTTAGCGGGTCCGAGCTCCTACGAGCAGTACTTC
TRBJ2-1 few TRBD2 TRBV6-2/TRBV6-3 CASSLLAGAFEQFF TGTGCCAGCAGTTTACTAGCGGGAGCTTTTGAGCAGTTCTTC
TRBJ1-1 few TRBD1 TRBV10-2 CASSGRQGALNTEAFF TGCGCCAGCAGCGGAAGACAGGGGGCCTTGAACACTGAAGCTTTCTTT
TRBJ2-7 many - TRBV6-1 CAISEVGGQYF TGTGCCATCTCGGAAGTGGGAGGGCAGTACTTC
TRBJ2-7 many - TRBV6-1 CANNGRPGWGVRVYEQYF TGTGCCAACAACGGAAGACCGGGATGGGGAGTAAGGGTCTACGAGCAGTACTTC
TRBJ2-3 many - TRBV28 CASTHTGGEDTQYF TGTGCCAGCACCCATACGGGGGGCGAAGATACGCAGTATTTT